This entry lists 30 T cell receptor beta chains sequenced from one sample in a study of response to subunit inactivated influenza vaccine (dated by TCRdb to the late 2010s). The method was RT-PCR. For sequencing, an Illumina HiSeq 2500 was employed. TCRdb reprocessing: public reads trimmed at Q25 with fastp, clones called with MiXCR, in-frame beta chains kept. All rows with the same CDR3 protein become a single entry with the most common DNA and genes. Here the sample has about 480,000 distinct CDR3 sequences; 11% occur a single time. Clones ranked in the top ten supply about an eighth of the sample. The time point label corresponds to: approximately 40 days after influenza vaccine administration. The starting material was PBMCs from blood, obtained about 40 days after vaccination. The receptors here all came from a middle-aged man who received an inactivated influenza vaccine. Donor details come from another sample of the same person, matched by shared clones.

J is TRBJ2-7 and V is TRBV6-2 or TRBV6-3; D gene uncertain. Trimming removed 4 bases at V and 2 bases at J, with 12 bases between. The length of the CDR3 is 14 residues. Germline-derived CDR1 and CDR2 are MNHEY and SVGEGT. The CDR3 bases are TGTGCCAGCAGTTGGTTGAGGCTACCCTACGAGCAGTACTTC. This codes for CASSWLRLPYEQYF.

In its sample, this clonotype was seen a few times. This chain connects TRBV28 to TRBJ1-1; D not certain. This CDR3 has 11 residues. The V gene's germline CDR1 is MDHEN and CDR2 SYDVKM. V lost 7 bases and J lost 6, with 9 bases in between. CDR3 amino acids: CASKDDAEAFF. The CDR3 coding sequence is TGTGCCAGCAAGGATGACGCTGAAGCTTTCTTT.

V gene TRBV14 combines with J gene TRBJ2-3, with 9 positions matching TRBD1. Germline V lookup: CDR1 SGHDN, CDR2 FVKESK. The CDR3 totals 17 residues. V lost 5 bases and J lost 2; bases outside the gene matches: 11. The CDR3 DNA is TGTGCCAGCAGCGCCCTGTCCGGGACAGGGCCCACAGATACGCAGTATTTT. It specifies CASSALSGTGPTDTQYF.

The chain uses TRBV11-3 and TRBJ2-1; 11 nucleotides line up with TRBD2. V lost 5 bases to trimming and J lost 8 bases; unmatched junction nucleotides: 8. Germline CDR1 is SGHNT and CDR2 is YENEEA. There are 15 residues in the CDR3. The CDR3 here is CASSRGGLAAYEQFF. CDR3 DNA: TGTGCCAGCAGCCGGGGGGGACTAGCGGCCTATGAGCAGTTCTTC.

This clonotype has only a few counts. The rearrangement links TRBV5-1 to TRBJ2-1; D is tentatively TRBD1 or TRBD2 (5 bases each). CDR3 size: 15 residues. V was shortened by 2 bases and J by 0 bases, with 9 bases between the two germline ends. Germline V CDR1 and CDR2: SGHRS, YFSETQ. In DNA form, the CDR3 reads TGCGCCAGCAGCTTCGAGGGGAGCTCCTACAATGAGCAGTTCTTC. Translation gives CASSFEGSSYNEQFF. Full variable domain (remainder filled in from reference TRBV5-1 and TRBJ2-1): KAGVTQTPRYLIKTRGQQVTLSCSPISGHRSVSWYQQTPGQGLQFLFEYFSETQRNKGNFPGRFSGRQFSNSRSEMNVSTLELGDSALYLCASSFEGSSYNEQFFGPGTRLTVL.

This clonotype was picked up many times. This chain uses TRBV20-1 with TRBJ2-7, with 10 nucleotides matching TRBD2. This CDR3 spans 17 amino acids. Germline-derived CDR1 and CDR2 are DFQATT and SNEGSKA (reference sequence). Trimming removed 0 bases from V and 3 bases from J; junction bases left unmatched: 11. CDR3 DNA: TGCAGTGCTAGAGAAGACGGGCCAGCGGGAGGGAGCTACGAGCAGTACTTC. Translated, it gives CSAREDGPAGGSYEQYF.

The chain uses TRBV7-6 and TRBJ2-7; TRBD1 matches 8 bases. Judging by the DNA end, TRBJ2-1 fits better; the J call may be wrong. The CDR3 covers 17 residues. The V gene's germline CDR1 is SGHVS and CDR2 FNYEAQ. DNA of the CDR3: TGTGCCAGCAGCTTACGTCCCGGACAGGGTCTTTCTAACGAGCAGTTCTTC. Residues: CASSLRPGQGLSNEQFF.

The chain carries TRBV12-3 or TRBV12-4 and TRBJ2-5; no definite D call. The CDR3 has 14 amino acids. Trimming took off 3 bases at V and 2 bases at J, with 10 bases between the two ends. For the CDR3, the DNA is TGTGCCAGCAGTTTTTTGGGCAAGCAAGAGACCCAGTACTTC. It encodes CASSFLGKQETQYF.

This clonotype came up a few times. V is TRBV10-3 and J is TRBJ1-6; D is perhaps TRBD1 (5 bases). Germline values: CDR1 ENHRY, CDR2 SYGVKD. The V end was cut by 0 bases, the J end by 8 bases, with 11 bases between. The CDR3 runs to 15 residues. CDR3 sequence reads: CAISESGGVHSPLHF. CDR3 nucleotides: TGTGCCATCAGTGAGTCGGGGGGAGTCCATTCACCCCTCCACTTT.

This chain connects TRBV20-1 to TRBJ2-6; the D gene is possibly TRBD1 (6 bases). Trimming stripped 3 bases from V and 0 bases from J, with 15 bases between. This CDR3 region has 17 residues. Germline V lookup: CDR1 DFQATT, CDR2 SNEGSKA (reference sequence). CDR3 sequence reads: CSARDRTTHSGANVLTF. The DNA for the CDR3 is TGCAGTGCTAGGGACAGAACTACACACTCTGGGGCCAACGTCCTGACTTTC.

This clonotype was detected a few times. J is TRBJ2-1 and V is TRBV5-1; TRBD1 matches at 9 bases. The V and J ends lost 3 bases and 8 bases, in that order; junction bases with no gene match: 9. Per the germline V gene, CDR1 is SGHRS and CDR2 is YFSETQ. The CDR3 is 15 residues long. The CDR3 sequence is CASSWTPGQGYEQFF. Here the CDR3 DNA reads TGCGCCAGCAGCTGGACCCCGGGACAGGGCTATGAGCAGTTCTTC.

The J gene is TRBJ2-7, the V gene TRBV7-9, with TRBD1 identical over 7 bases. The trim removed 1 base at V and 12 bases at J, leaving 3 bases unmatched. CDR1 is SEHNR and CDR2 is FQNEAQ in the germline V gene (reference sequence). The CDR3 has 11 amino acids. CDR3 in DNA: TGTGCCAGCAGCTTAGAGGGACAGAGGTACTTC. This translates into CASSLEGQRYF. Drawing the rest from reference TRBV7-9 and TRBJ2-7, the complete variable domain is DTGVSQNPRHKITKRGQNVTFRCDPISEHNRLYWYRQTLGQGPEFLTYFQNEAQLEKSRLLSDRFSAERPKGSFSTLEIQRTEQGDSAMYLCASSLEGQRYFGPGTRLTVT.

CDR3 sequence reads: CASGLSQYSDQPQHF. In DNA form, the CDR3 reads TGTGCTAGTGGTTTGTCACAATACAGCGATCAGCCCCAGCATTTT. This chain uses TRBV12-5 with TRBJ1-5; D uncertain. The CDR3 is 15 residues long. Trimming took 2 bases from V and 5 from J, leaving 13 bases between them. Germline-derived CDR1 and CDR2 are LGHNT and FRNRAP.

CDR3 sequence reads: CASSEQGDSYEQYF. In DNA form, the CDR3 reads TGTGCCAGCAGCGAACAGGGCGACTCCTACGAGCAGTACTTC. The chain uses TRBV7-2 and TRBJ2-7; D might be TRBD1 (6 bases). In germline, CDR1 is SGHTA, CDR2 FQGNSA. This CDR3 contains 14 residues. Deletions cut 5 bases from V and 0 bases from J, with 11 bases between.

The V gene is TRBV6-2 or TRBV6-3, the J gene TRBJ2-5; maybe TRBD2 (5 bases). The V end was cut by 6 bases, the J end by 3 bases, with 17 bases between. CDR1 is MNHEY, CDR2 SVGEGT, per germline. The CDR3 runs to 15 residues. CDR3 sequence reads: CASSRLTSFEETQYF. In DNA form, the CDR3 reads TGTGCCAGCAGCCGTCTAACTAGTTTCGAAGAGACCCAGTACTTC.

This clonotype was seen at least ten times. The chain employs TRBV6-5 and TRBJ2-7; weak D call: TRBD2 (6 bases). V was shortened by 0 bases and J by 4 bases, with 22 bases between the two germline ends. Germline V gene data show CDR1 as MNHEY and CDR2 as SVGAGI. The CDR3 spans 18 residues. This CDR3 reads CASSYSLGLGRPLYEQYF. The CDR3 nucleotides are TGTGCCAGCAGTTACTCGTTAGGTCTGGGGAGGCCCCTTTACGAGCAGTACTTC.

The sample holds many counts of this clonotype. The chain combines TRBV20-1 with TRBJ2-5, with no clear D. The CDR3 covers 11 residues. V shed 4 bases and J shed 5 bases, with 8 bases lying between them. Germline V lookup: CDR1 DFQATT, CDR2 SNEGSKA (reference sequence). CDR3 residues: CSANRFETQYF. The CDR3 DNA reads TGCAGTGCTAACCGATTCGAGACCCAGTACTTC.

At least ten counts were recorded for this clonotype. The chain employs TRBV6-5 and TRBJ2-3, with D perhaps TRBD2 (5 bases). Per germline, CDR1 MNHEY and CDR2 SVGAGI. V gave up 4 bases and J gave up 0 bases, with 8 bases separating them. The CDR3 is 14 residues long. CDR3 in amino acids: CASSSGGSTDTQYF. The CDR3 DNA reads TGTGCCAGCAGTTCTGGCGGGAGCACAGATACGCAGTATTTT.

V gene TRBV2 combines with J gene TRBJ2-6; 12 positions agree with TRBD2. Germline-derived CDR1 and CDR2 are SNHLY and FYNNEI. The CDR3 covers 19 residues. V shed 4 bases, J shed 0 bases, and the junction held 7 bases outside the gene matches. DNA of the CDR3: TGTGCCAGCAGTGTCTTGTCGGGACTAGCGGGCTCTGGGGCCAACGTCCTGACTTTC. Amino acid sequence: CASSVLSGLAGSGANVLTF. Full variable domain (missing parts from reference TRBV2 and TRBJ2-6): EPEVTQTPSHQVTQMGQEVILRCVPISNHLYFYWYRQILGQKVEFLVSFYNNEISEKSEIFDDQFSVERPDGSNFTLKIRSTKLEDSAMYFCASSVLSGLAGSGANVLTFGAGSRLTVL.

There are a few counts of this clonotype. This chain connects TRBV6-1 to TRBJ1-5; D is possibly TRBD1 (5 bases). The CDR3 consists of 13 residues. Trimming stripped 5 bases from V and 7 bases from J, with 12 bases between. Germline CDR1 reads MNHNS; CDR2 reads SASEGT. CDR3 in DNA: TGTGCCAGCAGTAAAGACAGCAGGCAGCCCCAGCATTTT. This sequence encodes CASSKDSRQPQHF.

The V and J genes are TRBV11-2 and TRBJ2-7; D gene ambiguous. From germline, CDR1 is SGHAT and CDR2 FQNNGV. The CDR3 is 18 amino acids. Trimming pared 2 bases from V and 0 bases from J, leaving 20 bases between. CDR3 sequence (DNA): TGTGCCAGCAGCTTAATGGAGAACCTAGTGAAAAACTCCTACGAGCAGTACTTC. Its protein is CASSLMENLVKNSYEQYF.

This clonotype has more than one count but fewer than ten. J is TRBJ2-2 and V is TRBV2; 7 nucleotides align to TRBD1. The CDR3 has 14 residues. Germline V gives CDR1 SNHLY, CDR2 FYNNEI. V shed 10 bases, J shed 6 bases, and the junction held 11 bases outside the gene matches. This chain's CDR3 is CATRQGRGAGELFF. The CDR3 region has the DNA TGTGCCACCCGACAGGGTAGGGGAGCCGGGGAGCTGTTTTTT.

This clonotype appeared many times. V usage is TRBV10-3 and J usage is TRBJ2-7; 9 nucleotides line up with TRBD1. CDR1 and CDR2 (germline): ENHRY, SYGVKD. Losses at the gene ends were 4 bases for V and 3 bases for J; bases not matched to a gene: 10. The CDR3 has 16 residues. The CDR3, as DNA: TGTGCCATCAGTGGCCCGGACAGGGGAAACCTCTACGAGCAGTACTTC. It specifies CAISGPDRGNLYEQYF.

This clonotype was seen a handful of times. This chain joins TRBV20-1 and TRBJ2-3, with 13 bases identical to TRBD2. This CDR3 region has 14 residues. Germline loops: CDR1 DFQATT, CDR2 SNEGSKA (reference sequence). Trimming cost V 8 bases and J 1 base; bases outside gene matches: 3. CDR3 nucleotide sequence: TGCAGTACCGGACTAGCGGGAGGCACAGATACGCAGTATTTT. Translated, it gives CSTGLAGGTDTQYF.

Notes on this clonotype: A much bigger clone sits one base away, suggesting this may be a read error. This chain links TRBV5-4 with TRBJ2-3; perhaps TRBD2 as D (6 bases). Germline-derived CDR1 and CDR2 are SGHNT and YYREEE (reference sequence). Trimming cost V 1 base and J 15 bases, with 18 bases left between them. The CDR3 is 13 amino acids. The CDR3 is CASSLLGDREHYF. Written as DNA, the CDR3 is TGTGCCAGCAGCTTGTTGGGGGATCGGGAGCACTATTTT. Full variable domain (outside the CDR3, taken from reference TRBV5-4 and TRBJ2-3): ETGVTQSPTHLIKTRGQQVTLRCSSQSGHNTVSWYQQALGQGPQFIFQYYREEENGRGNFPPRFSGLQFPNYSSELNVNALELDDSALYLCASSLLGDREHYFGPGTRLTVL.

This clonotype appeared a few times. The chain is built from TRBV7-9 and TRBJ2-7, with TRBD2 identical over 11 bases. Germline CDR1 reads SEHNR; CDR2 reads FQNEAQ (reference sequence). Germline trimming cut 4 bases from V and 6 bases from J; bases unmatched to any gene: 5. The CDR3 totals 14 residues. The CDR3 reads CASSSSGGTFEQYF. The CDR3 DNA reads TGTGCCAGCAGCTCTAGCGGGGGGACTTTCGAGCAGTACTTC.

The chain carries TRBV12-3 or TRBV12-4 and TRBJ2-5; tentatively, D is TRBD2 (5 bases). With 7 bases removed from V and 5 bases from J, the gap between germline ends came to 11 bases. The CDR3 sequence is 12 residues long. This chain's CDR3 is CASTRGWETQYF. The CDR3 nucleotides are TGTGCCAGCACTCGGGGTTGGGAGACCCAGTACTTC.

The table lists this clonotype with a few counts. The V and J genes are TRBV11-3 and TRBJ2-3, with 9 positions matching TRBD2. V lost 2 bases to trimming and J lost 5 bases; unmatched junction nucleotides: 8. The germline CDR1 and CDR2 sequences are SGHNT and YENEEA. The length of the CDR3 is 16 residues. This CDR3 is CASSLRSGSRGDTQYF. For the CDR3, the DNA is TGTGCCAGCAGCTTACGTAGCGGGAGCCGGGGAGATACGCAGTATTTT. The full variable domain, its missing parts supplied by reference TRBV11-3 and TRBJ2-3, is EAGVVQSPRYKIIEKKQPVAFWCNPISGHNTLYWYLQNLGQGPELLIRYENEEAVDDSQLPKDRFSAERLKGVDSTLKIQPAELGDSAVYLCASSLRSGSRGDTQYFGPGTRLTVL.

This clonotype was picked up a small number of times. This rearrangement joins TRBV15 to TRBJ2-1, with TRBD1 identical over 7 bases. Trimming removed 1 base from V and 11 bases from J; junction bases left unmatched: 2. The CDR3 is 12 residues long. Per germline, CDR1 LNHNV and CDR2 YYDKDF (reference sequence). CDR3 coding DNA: TGTGCCACCAGCAGAGCGGGACAGCAGCAGTTCTTC. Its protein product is CATSRAGQQQFF.

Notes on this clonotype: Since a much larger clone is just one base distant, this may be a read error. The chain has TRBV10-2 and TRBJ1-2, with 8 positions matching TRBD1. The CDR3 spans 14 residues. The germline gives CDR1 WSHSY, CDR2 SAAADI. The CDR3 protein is CASSEAQGAYGYIF. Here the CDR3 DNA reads TGCGCCAGCAGTGAGGCGCAGGGGGCGTATGGCTACATCTTC.